Sequencing of this TCR beta chain was carried out in a study of T cell responses to AZD1222 COVID-19 vaccine. Germline V CDR1 and CDR2: LGHDT, YNNKEL (reference sequence). The CDR3 has 13 residues. Trimming took 5 bases from V and 1 from J, leaving 8 bases between them. Note on this clone: The target antigen is unknown.

Study outcomes and limitations: In a largely white British group with more females than males, clonal diversity was possibly underestimated. Seropositive AZD1222 recipients at baseline numbered only 6 or 7.

Profiled with immunoSEQ multiplex PCR; TCRdb holds only in-frame clones, not every one. The sample yields 90,000 to 130,000 clones, over 75% seen once. The source is an adult in good health. The V and J genes are TRBV3-1 (or the pseudogene TRBV3-2) and TRBJ1-1; maybe TRBD1 (6 bases). The sample consisted of peripheral blood, taken on day 0 of AZD1222 vaccination. CDR3 sequence reads: CASSTDRNTEAFF. The CDR3 coding sequence is TGTGCCAGCAGCACGGACAGGAACACTGAAGCTTTCTTT.